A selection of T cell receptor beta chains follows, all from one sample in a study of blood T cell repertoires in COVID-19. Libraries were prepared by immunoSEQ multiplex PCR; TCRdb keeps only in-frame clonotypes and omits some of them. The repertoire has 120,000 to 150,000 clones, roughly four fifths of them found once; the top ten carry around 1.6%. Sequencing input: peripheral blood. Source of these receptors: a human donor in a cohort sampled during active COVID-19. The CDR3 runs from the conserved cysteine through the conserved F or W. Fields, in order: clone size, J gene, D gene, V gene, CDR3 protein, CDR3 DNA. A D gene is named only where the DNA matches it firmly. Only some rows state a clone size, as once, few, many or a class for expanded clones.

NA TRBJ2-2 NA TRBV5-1 CASSWRVQQSGELFF TGCGCCAGCAGCTGGCGGGTCCAGCAGTCGGGGGAGCTGTTTTTT
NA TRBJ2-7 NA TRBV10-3 CATRLDQVSNEQYF TGTGCCACTCGACTAGATCAGGTTTCCAACGAGCAGTACTTC
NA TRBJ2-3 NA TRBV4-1 CASSQYVTRKGTDTQYF TGCGCCAGCAGCCAATACGTGACTAGGAAGGGCACAGATACGCAGTATTTT
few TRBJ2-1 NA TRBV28 CASIRAGGYNEQFF TGTGCCAGCATTAGAGCGGGTGGTTACAATGAGCAGTTCTTC
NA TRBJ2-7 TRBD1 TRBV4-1 CASSQQWTGAYEQYF TGCGCCAGCAGCCAACAATGGACAGGGGCCTACGAGCAGTACTTC
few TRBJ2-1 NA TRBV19 CASSNSGKSYNEQFF TGTGCCAGTAGTAATAGCGGAAAGTCCTACAATGAGCAGTTCTTC
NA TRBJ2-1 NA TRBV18 CASSPRRGKHNEQFF TGTGCCAGCTCACCACGGCGGGGTAAACACAATGAGCAGTTCTTC
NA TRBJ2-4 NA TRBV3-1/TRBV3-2 CASSPLQGLAKNIQYF TGTGCCAGCAGCCCACTACAGGGTTTAGCCAAAAACATTCAGTACTTC
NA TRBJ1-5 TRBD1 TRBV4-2 CASSLTHDLDRVGNQPQHF TGTGCCAGCAGCCTCACCCACGACCTTGACAGGGTTGGCAATCAGCCCCAGCATTTT
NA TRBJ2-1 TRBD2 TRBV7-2 CASSLDGGRGSEQFF TGTGCCAGCAGCTTAGATGGCGGGAGAGGGAGTGAGCAGTTCTTC